This T cell receptor beta chain derives from a study of T cells in Graves' hyperthyroidism and ophthalmopathy. The table lists this clonotype with a few counts. The antigen is unknown. Overall study findings and caveats: Most thyroid clonotypes expanded above 0.001 were also detected in blood.

TCR beta CDR3 region amplification was performed from RNA transcripts. The study used the HTBI primer set for a first-round RT-PCR of the TCR CDR3. TCRdb ran MiXCR on the multiplex PCR reads and lists one entry per CDR3 protein. Of hundreds of thousands of distinct CDR3 sequences detected, roughly 14% appear once; the ten largest clones hold 12%. PBMCs stemmed from more than 7.5 ml fresh peripheral blood. The TCR originated in a woman between 50 and 59 years old with Graves' ophthalmopathy. Sample: blood.

As DNA, the CDR3 is TGTGCCAGCAGTCTAGACCACGACACCGGGGAGCTGTTTTTT. This encodes CASSLDHDTGELFF. The chain employs TRBV27 and TRBJ2-2, with no clear D. Trimming stripped 5 bases from V and 3 bases from J, with 10 bases between. Germline CDR1 reads MNHEY; CDR2 reads SMNVEV (reference sequence). The length of the CDR3 is 14 residues.